This T cell receptor beta chain is drawn from a study of shared clonotypes between healthy human individuals. Study summary: Each donor had three CD4 naive, three CD4 memory, two CD8 naive and one CD8 memory plate.

The germline V gene has CDR1 KGHSH and CDR2 LQKENI. The V and J ends lost 2 bases and 7 bases respectively, with 12 bases between them. The CDR3 runs 14 residues. This clone was counted between two and nine times. Generated by immunoSEQ multiplex PCR, the TCRdb table keeps only in-frame clones and is missing some. The table has more than 850,000 clones, about 84% seen once; the top ten hold about 0.52%. Sequencing was done on a sample of memory CD4+ T cells from PBMCs. Subset in this sample: CD45RA-negative fraction. The TCR originated in a man aged 18 to 30 in good health. Some clones in this sample may be carry-over from other donors' samples. The chain is built from TRBV18 and TRBJ2-1; D might be TRBD1 or TRBD2, each matching 5 bases. CDR3 sequence: CASSPEGSGNEQFF. DNA of the CDR3: TGTGCCAGCTCACCAGAGGGGAGTGGGAATGAGCAGTTCTTC.